This TCR beta chain derives from a study of cytotoxic CD8 clonotypes in ibrutinib-treated CLL. The V gene lost 0 bases and the J gene lost 3 bases, with 10 bases spanning the gap. The germline V gene encodes CDR1 SGDLS and CDR2 YYNGEE. The length of the CDR3 is 14 residues. Generated by immunoSEQ multiplex PCR, the TCRdb table keeps only in-frame clones and is missing some. The table lists over 200,000 clones, 60% to 80% of them singletons. Sample: PBMCs, taken after 12 months of ibrutinib treatment. This chain joins TRBV9 and TRBJ2-7; D is possibly TRBD1 (6 bases). The source of this sequence is a human donor with chronic lymphocytic leukemia. In nucleotides, the CDR3 is TGTGCCAGCAGCGTAGGGACAGCACACTACGAGCAGTACTTC. This translates into CASSVGTAHYEQYF.